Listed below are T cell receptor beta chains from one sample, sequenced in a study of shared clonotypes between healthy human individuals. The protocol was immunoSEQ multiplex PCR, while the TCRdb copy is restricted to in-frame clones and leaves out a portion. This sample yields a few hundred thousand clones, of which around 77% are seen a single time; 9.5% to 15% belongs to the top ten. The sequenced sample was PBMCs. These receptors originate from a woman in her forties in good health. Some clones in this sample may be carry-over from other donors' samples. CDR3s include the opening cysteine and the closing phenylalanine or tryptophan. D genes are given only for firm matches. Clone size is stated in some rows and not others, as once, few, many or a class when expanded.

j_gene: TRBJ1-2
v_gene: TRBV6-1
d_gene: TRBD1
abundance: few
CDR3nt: TGTGCCAGCAGGGAACAGGGGGCTGGCGGCTACACCTTC
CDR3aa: CASREQGAGGYTF

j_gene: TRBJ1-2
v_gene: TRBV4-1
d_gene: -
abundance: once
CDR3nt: TGCGCCAGCAGCCTCGAGACAGTTAACTATGGCTACACCTTC
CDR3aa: CASSLETVNYGYTF

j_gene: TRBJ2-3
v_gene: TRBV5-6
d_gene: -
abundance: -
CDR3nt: TGTGCCAGCAGCCACACCACAGCCCACATAAGCACAGATACGCAGTATTTT
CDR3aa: CASSHTTAHISTDTQYF

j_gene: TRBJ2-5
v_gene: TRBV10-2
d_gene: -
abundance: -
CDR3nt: TGCGCCAGCAGTGAGTCTGGGGAGACCCAGTACTTC
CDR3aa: CASSESGETQYF

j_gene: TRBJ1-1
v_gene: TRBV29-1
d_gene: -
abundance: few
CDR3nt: TGCAGCGTTGAAGACAGGTCTTCGAACACTGAAGCTTTCTTT
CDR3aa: CSVEDRSSNTEAFF

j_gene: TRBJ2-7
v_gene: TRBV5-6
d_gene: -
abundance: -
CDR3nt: TGTGCCAGCAGCTACGCCCTGAGAGGGAACGAGCAGTACTTC
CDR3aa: CASSYALRGNEQYF

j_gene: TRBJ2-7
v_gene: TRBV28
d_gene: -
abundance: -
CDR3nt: TGTGCCAGCAGCCCCGGGACTTTTAGCTCCTACGAGCAGTACTTC
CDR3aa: CASSPGTFSSYEQYF

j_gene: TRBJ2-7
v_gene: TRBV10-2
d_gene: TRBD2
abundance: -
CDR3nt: TGCGCCAGCAGTGAATCCGGGACTATAACCTACGAGCAGTACTTC
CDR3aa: CASSESGTITYEQYF

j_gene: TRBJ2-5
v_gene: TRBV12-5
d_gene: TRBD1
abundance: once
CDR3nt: TGTGCTAGTGGCGCTACCACAGGGGGAGAAGAGACCCAGTACTTC
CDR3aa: CASGATTGGEETQYF

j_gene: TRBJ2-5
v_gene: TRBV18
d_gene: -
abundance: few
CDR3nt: TGTGCCAGCTCCACAGGTGCTCGAGAGACCCAGTACTTC
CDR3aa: CASSTGARETQYF

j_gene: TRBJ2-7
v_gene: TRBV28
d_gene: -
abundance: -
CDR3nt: TGTGCCAGCAGTTTATCGGATACAGGGTCAAGCGAGCAGTACTTC
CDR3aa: CASSLSDTGSSEQYF

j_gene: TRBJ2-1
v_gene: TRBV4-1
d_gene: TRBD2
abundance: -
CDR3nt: TGCGCCAGCAGCCCCCAAACTAGCGGGAGGGCGGTCGAGCAGTTCTTC
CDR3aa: CASSPQTSGRAVEQFF

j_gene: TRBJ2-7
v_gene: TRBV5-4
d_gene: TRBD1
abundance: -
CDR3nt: TGTGCCAGCACACCAGGGGGAACCTCCTACGAGCAGTACTTC
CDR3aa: CASTPGGTSYEQYF

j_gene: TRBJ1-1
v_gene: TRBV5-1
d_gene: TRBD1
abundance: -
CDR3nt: TGCGCCAGCAGCTTGGGGACAGGGGAAACTGAAGCTTTCTTT
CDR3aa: CASSLGTGETEAFF

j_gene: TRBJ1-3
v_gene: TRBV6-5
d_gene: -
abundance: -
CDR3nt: TGTGCCAGCACGGGGCATAACTCTGGAAACACCATATATTTT
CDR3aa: CASTGHNSGNTIYF

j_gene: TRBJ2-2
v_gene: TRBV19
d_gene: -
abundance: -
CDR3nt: TGTGCCAGTACCAACGCGGGACTCAGCATAGGCGGGGAGCTGTTTTTT
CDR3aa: CASTNAGLSIGGELFF

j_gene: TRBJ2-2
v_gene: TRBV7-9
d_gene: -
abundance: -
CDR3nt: TGTGCCAGCACCCCCCAGACACACGACACCGGGGAGCTGTTTTTT
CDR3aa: CASTPQTHDTGELFF

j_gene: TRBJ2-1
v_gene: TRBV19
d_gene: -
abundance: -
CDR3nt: TGTGCCAGTACCCCTAAGCCTGGCCGGCCCGATGAGCAGTTCTTC
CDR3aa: CASTPKPGRPDEQFF

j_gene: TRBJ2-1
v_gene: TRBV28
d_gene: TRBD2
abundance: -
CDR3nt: TGTGCCAGCGCGGGAGACGCTAACTACAATGAGCAGTTCTTC
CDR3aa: CASAGDANYNEQFF

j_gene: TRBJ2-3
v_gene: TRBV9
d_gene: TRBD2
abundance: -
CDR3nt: TGTGCCAGCAGCGACCCGATAGCGGGAGGGCCAGATACGCAGTATTTT
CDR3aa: CASSDPIAGGPDTQYF

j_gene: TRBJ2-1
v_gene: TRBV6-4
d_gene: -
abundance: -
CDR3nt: TGTGCCAGCAGTGTTGGCGCGGGAGTGGGGGGCGATGAGCAGTTCTTC
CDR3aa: CASSVGAGVGGDEQFF

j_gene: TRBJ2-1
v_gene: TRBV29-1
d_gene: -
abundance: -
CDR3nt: TGCAGCGTTGGAGGCGATGAGCAGTTCTTC
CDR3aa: CSVGGDEQFF